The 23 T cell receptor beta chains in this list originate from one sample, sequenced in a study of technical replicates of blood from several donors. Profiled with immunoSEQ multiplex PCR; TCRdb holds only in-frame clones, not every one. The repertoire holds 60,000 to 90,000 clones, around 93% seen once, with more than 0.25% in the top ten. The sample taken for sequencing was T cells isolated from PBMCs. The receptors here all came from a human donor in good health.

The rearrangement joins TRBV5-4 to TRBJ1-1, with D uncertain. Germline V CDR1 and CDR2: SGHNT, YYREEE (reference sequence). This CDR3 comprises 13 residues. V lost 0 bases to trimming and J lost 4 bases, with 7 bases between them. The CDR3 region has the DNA TGTGCCAGCAGCTTGGGAGAAGCCACTGAAGCTTTCTTT. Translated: CASSLGEATEAFF. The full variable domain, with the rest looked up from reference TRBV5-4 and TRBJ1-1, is ETGVTQSPTHLIKTRGQQVTLRCSSQSGHNTVSWYQQALGQGPQFIFQYYREEENGRGNFPPRFSGLQFPNYSSELNVNALELDDSALYLCASSLGEATEAFFGQGTRLTVV.

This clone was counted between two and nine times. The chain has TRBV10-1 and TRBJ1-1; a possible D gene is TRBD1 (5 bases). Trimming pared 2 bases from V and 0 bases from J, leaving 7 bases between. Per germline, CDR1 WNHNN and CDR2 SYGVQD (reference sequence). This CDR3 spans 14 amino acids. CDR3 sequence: CASSERGMNTEAFF. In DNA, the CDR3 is TGCGCCAGCAGTGAGAGGGGCATGAACACTGAAGCTTTCTTT.

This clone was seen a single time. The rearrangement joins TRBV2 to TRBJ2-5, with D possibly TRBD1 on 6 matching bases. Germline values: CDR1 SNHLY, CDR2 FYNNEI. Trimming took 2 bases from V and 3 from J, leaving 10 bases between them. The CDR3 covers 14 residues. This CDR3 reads CASSEYEGEETQYF. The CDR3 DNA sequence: TGTGCCAGCAGTGAATATGAGGGGGAAGAGACCCAGTACTTC.

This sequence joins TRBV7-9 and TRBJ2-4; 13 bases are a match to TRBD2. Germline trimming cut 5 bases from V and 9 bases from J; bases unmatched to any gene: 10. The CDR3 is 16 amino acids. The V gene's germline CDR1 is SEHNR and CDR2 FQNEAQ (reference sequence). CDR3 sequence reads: CASSLVTRLAGGIQYF. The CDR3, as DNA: TGTGCCAGCAGCCTTGTTACCCGACTAGCGGGGGGCATTCAGTACTTC.

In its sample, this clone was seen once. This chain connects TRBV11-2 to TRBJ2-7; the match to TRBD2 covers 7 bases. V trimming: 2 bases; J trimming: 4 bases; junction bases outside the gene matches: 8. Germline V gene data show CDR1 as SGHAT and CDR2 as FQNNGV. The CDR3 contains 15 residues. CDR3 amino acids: CASSLSGGGIYEQYF. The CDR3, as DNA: TGTGCCAGCAGCTTATCCGGGGGAGGGATTTACGAGCAGTACTTC. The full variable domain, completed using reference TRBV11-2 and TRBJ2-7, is EAGVAQSPRYKIIEKRQSVAFWCNPISGHATLYWYQQILGQGPKLLIQFQNNGVVDDSQLPKDRFSAERLKGVDSTLKIQPAKLEDSAVYLCASSLSGGGIYEQYFGPGTRLTVT.

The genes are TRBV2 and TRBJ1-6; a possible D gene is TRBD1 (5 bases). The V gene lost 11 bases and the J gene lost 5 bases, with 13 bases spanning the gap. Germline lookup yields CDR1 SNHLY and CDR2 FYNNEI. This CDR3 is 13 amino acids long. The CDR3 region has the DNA TGTGCCGGTTGGGGGGTGAATAATTCACCCCTCCACTTT. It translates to CAGWGVNNSPLHF.

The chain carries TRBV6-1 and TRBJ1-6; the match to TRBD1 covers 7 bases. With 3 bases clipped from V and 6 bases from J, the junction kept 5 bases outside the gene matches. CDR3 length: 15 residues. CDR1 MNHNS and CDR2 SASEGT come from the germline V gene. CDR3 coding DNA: TGTGCCAGCAGTGACTTGGGACAGATTAATTCACCCCTCCACTTT. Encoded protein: CASSDLGQINSPLHF.

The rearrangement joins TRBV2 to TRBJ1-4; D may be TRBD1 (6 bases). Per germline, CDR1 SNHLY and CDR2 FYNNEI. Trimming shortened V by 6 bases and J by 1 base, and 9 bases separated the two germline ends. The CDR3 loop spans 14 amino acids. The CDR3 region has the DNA TGTGCCAGCAGATACAGGGAAACTAATGAAAAACTGTTTTTT. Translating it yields CASRYRETNEKLFF.

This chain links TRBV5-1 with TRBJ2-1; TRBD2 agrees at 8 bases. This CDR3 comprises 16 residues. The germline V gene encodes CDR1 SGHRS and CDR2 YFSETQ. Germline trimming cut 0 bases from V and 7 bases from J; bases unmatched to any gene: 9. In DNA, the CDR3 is TGCGCCAGCAGCTTGGGACGGGGGGGCCGGCGGAATGAGCAGTTCTTC. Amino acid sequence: CASSLGRGGRRNEQFF.

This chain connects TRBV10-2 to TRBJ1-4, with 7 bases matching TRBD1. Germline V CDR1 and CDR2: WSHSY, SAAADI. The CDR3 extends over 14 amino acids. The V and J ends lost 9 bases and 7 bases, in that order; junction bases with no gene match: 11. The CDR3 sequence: CASLGTQGSEKLFF. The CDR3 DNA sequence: TGCGCCAGTCTAGGCACACAGGGGAGTGAAAAACTGTTTTTT.

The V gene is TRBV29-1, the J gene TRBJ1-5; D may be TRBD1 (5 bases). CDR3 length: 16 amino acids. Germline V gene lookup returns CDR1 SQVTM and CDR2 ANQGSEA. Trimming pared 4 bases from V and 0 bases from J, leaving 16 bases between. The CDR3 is CSVGWSTTGSNQPQHF. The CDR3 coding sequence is TGCAGCGTTGGATGGTCGACAACAGGTAGCAATCAGCCCCAGCATTTT.

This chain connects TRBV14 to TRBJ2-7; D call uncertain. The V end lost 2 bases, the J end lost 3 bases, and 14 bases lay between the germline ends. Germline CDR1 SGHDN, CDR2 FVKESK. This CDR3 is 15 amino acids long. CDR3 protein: CASSQLWSSSYEQYF. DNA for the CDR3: TGTGCCAGCAGCCAATTGTGGTCGTCTAGCTACGAGCAGTACTTC.

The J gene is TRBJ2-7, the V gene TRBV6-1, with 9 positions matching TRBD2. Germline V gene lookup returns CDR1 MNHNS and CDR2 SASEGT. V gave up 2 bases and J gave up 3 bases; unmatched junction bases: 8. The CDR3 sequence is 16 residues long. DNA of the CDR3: TGTGCCAGCAGTGAATTTCTAGCGGGAATACTCTACGAGCAGTACTTC. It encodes CASSEFLAGILYEQYF.

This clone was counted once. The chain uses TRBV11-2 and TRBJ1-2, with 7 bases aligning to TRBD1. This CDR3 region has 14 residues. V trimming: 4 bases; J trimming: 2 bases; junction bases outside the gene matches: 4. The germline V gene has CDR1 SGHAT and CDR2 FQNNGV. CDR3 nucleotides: TGTGCCAGCAGCTCAATGACAGGGAACTATGGCTACACCTTC. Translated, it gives CASSSMTGNYGYTF.

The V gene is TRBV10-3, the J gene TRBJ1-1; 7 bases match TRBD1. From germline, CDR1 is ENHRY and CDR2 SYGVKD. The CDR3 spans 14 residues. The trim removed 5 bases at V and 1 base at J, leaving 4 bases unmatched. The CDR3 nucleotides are TGTGCCATCAGTCAGTGGACAGGGAACACTGAAGCTTTCTTT. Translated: CAISQWTGNTEAFF.

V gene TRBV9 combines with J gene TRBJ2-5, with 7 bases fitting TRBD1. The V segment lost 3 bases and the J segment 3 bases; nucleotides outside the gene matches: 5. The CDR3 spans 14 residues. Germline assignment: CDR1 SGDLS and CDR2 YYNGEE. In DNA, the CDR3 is TGTGCCAGCAGCGCCGGACAGGTAAAAGAGACCCAGTACTTC. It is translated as CASSAGQVKETQYF.

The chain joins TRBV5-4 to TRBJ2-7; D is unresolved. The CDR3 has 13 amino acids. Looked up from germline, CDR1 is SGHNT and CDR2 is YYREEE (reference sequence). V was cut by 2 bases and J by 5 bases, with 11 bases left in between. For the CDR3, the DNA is TGTGCCAGCAGCTTCGATCAGTTTAACGAGCAGTACTTC. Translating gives CASSFDQFNEQYF.

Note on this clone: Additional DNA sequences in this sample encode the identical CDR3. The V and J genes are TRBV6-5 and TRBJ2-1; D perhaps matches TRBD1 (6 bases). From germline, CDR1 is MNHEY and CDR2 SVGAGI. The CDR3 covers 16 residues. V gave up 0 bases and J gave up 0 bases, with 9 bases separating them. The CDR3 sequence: CASSYSDRSSYNEQFF. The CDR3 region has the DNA TGTGCCAGCAGTTACTCCGACAGGTCCTCCTACAATGAGCAGTTCTTC.

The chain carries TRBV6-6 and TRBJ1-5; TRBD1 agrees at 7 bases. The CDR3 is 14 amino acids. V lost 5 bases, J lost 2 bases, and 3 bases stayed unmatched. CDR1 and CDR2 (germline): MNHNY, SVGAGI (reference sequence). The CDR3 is CASSGGQGNQPQHF. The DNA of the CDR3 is TGTGCCAGCAGTGGTGGACAGGGCAATCAGCCCCAGCATTTT.

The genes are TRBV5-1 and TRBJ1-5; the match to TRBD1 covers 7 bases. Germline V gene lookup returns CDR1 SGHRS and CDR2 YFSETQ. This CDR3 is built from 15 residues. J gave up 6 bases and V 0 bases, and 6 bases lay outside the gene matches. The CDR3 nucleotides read TGCGCCAGCAGCTTGGGGGACAGTTTAAGTCAGCCCCAGCATTTT. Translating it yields CASSLGDSLSQPQHF.

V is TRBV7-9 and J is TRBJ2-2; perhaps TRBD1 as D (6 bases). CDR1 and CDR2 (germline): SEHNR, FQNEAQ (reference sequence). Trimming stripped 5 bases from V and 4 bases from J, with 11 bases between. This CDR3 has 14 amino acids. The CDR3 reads CASSTDRITGELFF. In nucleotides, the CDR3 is TGTGCCAGCAGCACCGACAGGATCACCGGGGAGCTGTTTTTT.

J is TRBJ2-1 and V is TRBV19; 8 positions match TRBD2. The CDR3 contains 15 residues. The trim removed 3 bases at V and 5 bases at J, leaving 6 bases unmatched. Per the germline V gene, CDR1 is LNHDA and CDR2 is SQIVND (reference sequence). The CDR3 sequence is CASSISGAANNEQFF. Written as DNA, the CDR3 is TGTGCCAGTAGTATTAGCGGGGCGGCTAACAATGAGCAGTTCTTC.

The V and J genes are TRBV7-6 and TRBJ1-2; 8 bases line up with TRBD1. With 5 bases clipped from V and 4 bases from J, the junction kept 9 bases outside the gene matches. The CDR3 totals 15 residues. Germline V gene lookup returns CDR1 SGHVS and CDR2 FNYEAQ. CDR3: CASSRGQGGIYGYTF. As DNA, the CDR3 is TGTGCCAGCAGCCGAGGACAGGGAGGTATCTATGGCTACACCTTC. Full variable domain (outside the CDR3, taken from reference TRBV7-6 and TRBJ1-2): GAGVSQSPRYKVTKRGQDVALRCDPISGHVSLYWYRQALGQGPEFLTYFNYEAQQDKSGLPNDRFSAERPEGSISTLTIQRTEQRDSAMYRCASSRGQGGIYGYTFGSGTRLTVV.